These T cell receptor beta chains were read from a single sample in a study of blood T cell repertoires in COVID-19. Produced via immunoSEQ multiplex PCR; TCRdb's table is partial and in-frame only. The sample shows more than 300,000 clones, 88% of them seen only once. Source material: peripheral blood. The origin of the receptors is a woman in her 70s with COVID-19, enrolled during active disease. Each CDR3 is given with its conserved first and last residue. D genes are given only for firm matches. Clone size appears in some rows only: once, few, many, or a class for an expanded clone.

clone_size j_call d_call v_call cdr3_nt cdr3_aa
. TRBJ2-3 TRBD2 TRBV7-2 TGTGCCAGCAGCTTAGTAGCGGGAGACACAGATACGCAGTATTTT CASSLVAGDTDTQYF
. TRBJ2-2 TRBD2 TRBV5-1 TGCGCCAGCAGCTTTGGTAGCGGGGAAGCCGGGGAGCTGTTTTTT CASSFGSGEAGELFF
once TRBJ1-3 TRBD1 TRBV5-1 TGCGCCAGCAGCTTGGCCCAGGGGGCTGGAAACACCATATATTTT CASSLAQGAGNTIYF
. TRBJ2-7 TRBD1 TRBV30 TGTGCCTGGAGGGGACAGGGCTCCTACGAGCAGTACTTC CAWRGQGSYEQYF
. TRBJ2-7 TRBD1 TRBV23-1 TGCGCCAGCGGGCCCCCCGGACAGGGGAACGGAGAGCAGTACTTC CASGPPGQGNGEQYF
. TRBJ1-2 TRBD1 TRBV11-2 TGTGCCAGCAGCTTAGGACAGGGGGCGCGTGGTGGCTACACCTTC CASSLGQGARGGYTF
. TRBJ1-6 TRBD1 TRBV5-8 TGTGCCAGCAGCTTGGAAGTAGTGGACAGGTCGGACTATAATTCACCCCTCCACTTT CASSLEVVDRSDYNSPLHF
. TRBJ1-3 TRBD1 TRBV6-5 TGTGCCAGCAGTTTAGGGGGCGGAAACACCATATATTTT CASSLGGGNTIYF
. TRBJ2-7 . TRBV7-9 TGTGCCAGCAGCCCGACAGAAACCTACGAGCAGTACTTC CASSPTETYEQYF
. TRBJ1-4 . TRBV19 TGTGCCAGTAGTATTCTAGGGGCAACTAATGAAAAACTGTTTTTT CASSILGATNEKLFF
. TRBJ1-2 TRBD1 TRBV10-3 TGTGCCATCAGTGAACTAGACAGGGGAACTAACTATGGCTACACCTTC CAISELDRGTNYGYTF
. TRBJ1-2 TRBD1 TRBV5-4 TGTGCCAGCAGGAGGACAGGGGGCTATGGCTACACCTTC CASRRTGGYGYTF
. TRBJ2-1 TRBD2 TRBV28 TGTGCCAGCAGGGGCGGGGGGCTCAATGAGCAGTTCTTC CASRGGGLNEQFF
. TRBJ2-7 . TRBV2 TGTGCCAGCAGTCAACTACAGGGAAACTACGAGCAGTACTTC CASSQLQGNYEQYF
. TRBJ2-4 TRBD1 TRBV27 TGTGCCAGCAGTGACAGGGGTCTAGCCAAAAACATTCAGTACTTC CASSDRGLAKNIQYF
. TRBJ1-3 . TRBV6-5 TGTGCCAGCAGGAGAGGGGAGGACACCATATATTTT CASRRGEDTIYF
once TRBJ2-7 TRBD2 TRBV2 TGTGCCAGCAGGGCCCAGCGGGGGGGCTCATACGAGCAGTACTTC CASRAQRGGSYEQYF
. TRBJ2-7 . TRBV4-2 TGTGCCAGCAGCCAATTCGCGGCCTCCTCCTACGAGCAGTACTTC CASSQFAASSYEQYF